The rows below give T cell receptor beta chains drawn from one sample of a study of CD8 T cells in ankylosing spondylitis. Each CDR3 protein gets one entry after TCRdb re-called the 5' RACE reads with MiXCR. This sample carries 250,000 or so distinct CDR3 sequences, about 24% of them seen once, and the ten largest clones take over 0.55%. Input material: blood, either unsorted or a sorted T cell fraction (not recorded which). The receptors come from a male donor with ankylosing spondylitis or in good health (not recorded which). Both conserved end residues are part of each CDR3. The D gene is left open where the match is weak. Where a row states a size, it is once, few, many or the class of an expanded clone; other rows omit it.

size: few; D: NA; J: TRBJ2-2; V: TRBV5-1; CDR3: CASSLGQADTGELFF; DNA: TGCGCCAGCAGCTTGGGACAGGCGGACACCGGGGAGCTGTTTTTT
size: many; D: NA; J: TRBJ2-3; V: TRBV9; CDR3: CASSVVGGVEGQYF; DNA: TGTGCCAGCAGCGTAGTGGGTGGCGTCGAAGGGCAGTATTTT
size: NA; D: NA; J: TRBJ1-1; V: TRBV18; CDR3: CASSLGGDMNTEAFF; DNA: TGTGCCAGCTCATTAGGGGGGGACATGAACACTGAAGCTTTCTTT
size: NA; D: NA; J: TRBJ1-1; V: TRBV29-1; CDR3: CSVGQASTEAFF; DNA: TGCAGCGTTGGACAGGCCTCCACTGAAGCTTTCTTT
size: many; D: TRBD1; J: TRBJ2-1; V: TRBV25-1; CDR3: CASSAHGDGQGSYNEQFF; DNA: TGTGCCAGCAGTGCCCATGGGGATGGACAGGGGTCCTACAATGAGCAGTTCTTC
size: NA; D: NA; J: TRBJ2-1; V: TRBV2; CDR3: CASRLYYNEQFF; DNA: TGTGCCAGCAGGCTATACTACAATGAGCAGTTCTTC
size: NA; D: TRBD2; J: TRBJ2-3; V: TRBV10-3; CDR3: CAIRGGQTDTQYF; DNA: TGTGCCATCCGGGGGGGCCAAACAGATACGCAGTATTTT
size: few; D: TRBD1; J: TRBJ2-2; V: TRBV12-3/TRBV12-4; CDR3: CASSRTGLTGELFF; DNA: TGTGCCAGCAGTAGGACAGGGCTCACCGGGGAGCTGTTTTTT
size: NA; D: NA; J: TRBJ2-1; V: TRBV2; CDR3: CASSGRLTLGDEQFF; DNA: TGTGCCAGCAGTGGGCGTCTCACCCTAGGGGATGAGCAGTTCTTC
size: many; D: NA; J: TRBJ2-5; V: TRBV29-1; CDR3: CSVVYSQETQYF; DNA: TGCAGCGTTGTTTACAGCCAAGAGACCCAGTACTTC
size: NA; D: TRBD1; J: TRBJ1-5; V: TRBV20-1; CDR3: CSATTGNSNQPQHF; DNA: TGCAGTGCCACGACAGGGAATAGCAATCAGCCCCAGCATTTT
size: many; D: TRBD2; J: TRBJ2-1; V: TRBV7-6; CDR3: CASSAWDSSGPYNEQFF; DNA: TGTGCCAGCAGTGCTTGGGACTCTAGCGGGCCCTACAATGAGCAGTTCTTC
size: few; D: NA; J: TRBJ2-7; V: TRBV7-2; CDR3: CASSLARSEQYF; DNA: TGTGCCAGCAGCTTAGCCCGCTCCGAGCAGTACTTC
size: many; D: NA; J: TRBJ2-3; V: TRBV4-1; CDR3: CASSGTGTTDTQYF; DNA: TGCGCCAGCAGCGGAACCGGGACAACCGATACGCAGTATTTT
size: many; D: NA; J: TRBJ2-3; V: TRBV11-2; CDR3: CASSFTRYTDTQYF; DNA: TGTGCCAGCAGCTTTACTAGATACACAGATACGCAGTATTTT
size: many; D: TRBD2; J: TRBJ2-3; V: TRBV20-1; CDR3: CSARGRGGTDTQYF; DNA: TGCAGTGCTAGAGGGCGGGGGGGGACAGATACGCAGTATTTT
size: NA; D: NA; J: TRBJ1-1; V: TRBV10-3; CDR3: CATGGYGGTEAFF; DNA: TGTGCCACCGGCGGATACGGGGGCACTGAAGCTTTCTTT
size: few; D: NA; J: TRBJ2-3; V: TRBV12-3/TRBV12-4; CDR3: CASSYGQRTDTQYF; DNA: TGTGCCAGCAGTTACGGACAACGCACAGATACGCAGTATTTT
size: many; D: TRBD1; J: TRBJ2-2; V: TRBV12-3/TRBV12-4; CDR3: CASRDRQGRDTGELFF; DNA: TGTGCCAGCAGGGATAGACAGGGGCGGGACACCGGGGAGCTGTTTTTT
size: NA; D: NA; J: TRBJ2-5; V: TRBV25-1; CDR3: CASSAELALETQYF; DNA: TGTGCCAGCAGTGCCGAACTAGCCTTGGAGACCCAGTACTTC
size: many; D: TRBD1; J: TRBJ1-5; V: TRBV19; CDR3: CASSSSTGGHQPQHF; DNA: TGTGCCAGTAGTTCATCGACAGGGGGACACCAGCCCCAGCATTTT
size: NA; D: NA; J: TRBJ2-5; V: TRBV20-1; CDR3: CSARDWTEETQYF; DNA: TGCAGTGCTAGAGATTGGACAGAAGAGACCCAGTACTTC
size: many; D: TRBD1; J: TRBJ2-7; V: TRBV20-1; CDR3: CSASDAGTGPLEQYF; DNA: TGCAGTGCTTCAGACGCCGGGACAGGGCCTCTCGAGCAGTACTTC
size: NA; D: NA; J: TRBJ2-5; V: TRBV29-1; CDR3: CSGYEETQYF; DNA: TGCAGCGGCTACGAAGAGACCCAGTACTTC
size: many; D: NA; J: TRBJ2-3; V: TRBV10-3; CDR3: CAISNRASTDTQYF; DNA: TGTGCCATCAGTAACAGGGCTAGCACAGATACGCAGTATTTT
size: many; D: NA; J: TRBJ2-3; V: TRBV21-1; CDR3: CASVSPVVTDTQYF; DNA: TGTGCCAGCGTTTCCCCGGTTGTTACAGATACGCAGTATTTT
size: NA; D: NA; J: TRBJ2-3; V: TRBV5-1; CDR3: CASSYQGTSTDTQYF; DNA: TGCGCCAGCAGCTACCAGGGGACTAGCACAGATACGCAGTATTTT
size: NA; D: TRBD1; J: TRBJ2-7; V: TRBV29-1; CDR3: CSVEGEGQGSSYEQYF; DNA: TGCAGCGTTGAGGGAGAAGGACAGGGGAGCTCCTACGAGCAGTACTTC
size: many; D: NA; J: TRBJ1-1; V: TRBV5-6; CDR3: CASSLVGHAKNTEAFF; DNA: TGTGCCAGCAGCTTGGTAGGACACGCAAAGAACACTGAAGCTTTCTTT
size: many; D: NA; J: TRBJ2-2; V: TRBV15; CDR3: CATSREGQQAGGELFF; DNA: TGTGCCACCAGCAGAGAGGGTCAGCAGGCTGGCGGGGAGCTGTTTTTT
size: many; D: TRBD2; J: TRBJ2-7; V: TRBV4-1; CDR3: CASSQENSGGIYEQYF; DNA: TGCGCCAGCAGCCAAGAAAATAGCGGGGGGATCTACGAGCAGTACTTC
size: NA; D: TRBD2; J: TRBJ2-3; V: TRBV20-1; CDR3: CSALRAGVDTQYF; DNA: TGCAGTGCCCTGCGAGCGGGGGTCGATACGCAGTATTTT
size: few; D: TRBD1; J: TRBJ2-7; V: TRBV20-1; CDR3: CSATPADRGYEQYF; DNA: TGCAGTGCTACCCCTGCGGACAGGGGCTACGAGCAGTACTTC
size: NA; D: TRBD1; J: TRBJ2-5; V: TRBV20-1; CDR3: CSAGGQGYQETQYF; DNA: TGCAGTGCTGGTGGACAGGGGTACCAAGAGACCCAGTACTTC
size: NA; D: TRBD2; J: TRBJ2-1; V: TRBV6-2/TRBV6-3; CDR3: CASSPTTLAGGPSSYNEQFF; DNA: TGTGCCAGCAGCCCAACCACACTAGCGGGGGGCCCTAGCTCCTACAATGAGCAGTTCTTC
size: NA; D: TRBD2; J: TRBJ2-1; V: TRBV5-1; CDR3: CASSLPPLAGGPEQFF; DNA: TGCGCCAGCAGCTTGCCTCCTTTAGCGGGGGGCCCTGAGCAGTTCTTC
size: NA; D: NA; J: TRBJ2-7; V: TRBV2; CDR3: CASSDAGSRREQYF; DNA: TGTGCCAGCAGCGATGCCGGGAGCCGGAGAGAGCAGTACTTC
size: once; D: NA; J: TRBJ2-3; V: TRBV10-3; CDR3: CAITPLGSDTQYF; DNA: TGTGCCATCACCCCGTTGGGCTCAGATACGCAGTATTTT
size: few; D: NA; J: TRBJ2-2; V: TRBV21-1; CDR3: CASASGTEFTGELFF; DNA: TGTGCCAGCGCTTCCGGGACAGAATTCACCGGGGAGCTGTTTTTT
size: NA; D: TRBD1; J: TRBJ2-7; V: TRBV15; CDR3: CATSRGVGQGANEQYF; DNA: TGTGCCACCAGCAGAGGGGTTGGACAGGGGGCGAACGAGCAGTACTTC
size: NA; D: NA; J: TRBJ2-3; V: TRBV29-1; CDR3: CSGYRGGADTQYF; DNA: TGCAGCGGCTACAGGGGAGGCGCAGATACGCAGTATTTT
size: NA; D: NA; J: TRBJ2-5; V: TRBV28; CDR3: CASNLFGAGQETQYF; DNA: TGTGCCAGCAACCTTTTTGGGGCAGGGCAAGAGACCCAGTACTTC
size: few; D: NA; J: TRBJ2-7; V: TRBV7-2; CDR3: CASSLWSAFSYEQYF; DNA: TGTGCCAGCAGCTTATGGAGCGCTTTCTCCTACGAGCAGTACTTC
size: once; D: NA; J: TRBJ2-5; V: TRBV6-5; CDR3: CASRVGQETQYF; DNA: TGTGCCAGCAGAGTGGGGCAAGAGACCCAGTACTTC
size: many; D: NA; J: TRBJ2-3; V: TRBV28; CDR3: CASSQQADTQYF; DNA: TGTGCCAGCAGCCAACAAGCAGATACGCAGTATTTT